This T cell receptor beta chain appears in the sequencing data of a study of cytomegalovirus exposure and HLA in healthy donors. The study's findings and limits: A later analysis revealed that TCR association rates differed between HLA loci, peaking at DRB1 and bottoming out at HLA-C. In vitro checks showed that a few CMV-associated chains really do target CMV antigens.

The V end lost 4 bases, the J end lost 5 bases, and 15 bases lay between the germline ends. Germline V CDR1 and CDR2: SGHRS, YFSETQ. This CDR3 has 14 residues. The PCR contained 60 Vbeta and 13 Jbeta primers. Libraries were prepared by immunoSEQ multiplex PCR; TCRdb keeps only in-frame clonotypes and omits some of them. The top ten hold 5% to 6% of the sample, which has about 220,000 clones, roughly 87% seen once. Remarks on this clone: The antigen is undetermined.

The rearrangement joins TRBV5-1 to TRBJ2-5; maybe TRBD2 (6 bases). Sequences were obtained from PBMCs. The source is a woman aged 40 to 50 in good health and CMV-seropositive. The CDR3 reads CASSPQEGRETQYF. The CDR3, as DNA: TGCGCCAGCAGCCCCCAGGAGGGCAGGGAGACCCAGTACTTC.